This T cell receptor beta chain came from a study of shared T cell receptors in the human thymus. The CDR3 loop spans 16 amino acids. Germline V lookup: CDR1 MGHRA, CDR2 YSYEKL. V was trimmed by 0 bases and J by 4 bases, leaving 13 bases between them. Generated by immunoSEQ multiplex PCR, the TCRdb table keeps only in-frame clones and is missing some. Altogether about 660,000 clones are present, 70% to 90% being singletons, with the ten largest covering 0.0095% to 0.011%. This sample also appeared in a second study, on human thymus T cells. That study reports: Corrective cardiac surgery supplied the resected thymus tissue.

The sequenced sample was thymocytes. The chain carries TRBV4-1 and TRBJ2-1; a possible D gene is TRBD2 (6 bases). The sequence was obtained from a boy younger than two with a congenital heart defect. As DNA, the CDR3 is TGCGCCAGCAGCCAAGATGGGGCGGGGAAGTACAATGAGCAGTTCTTC. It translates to CASSQDGAGKYNEQFF.